The rows below give T cell receptor beta chains drawn from one sample of a study of breast tumors, draining lymph nodes, adjacent tissues. Each CDR3 protein is one row after TCRdb ran MiXCR on the multiplex PCR reads. The table shows 200,000 to 300,000 distinct CDR3 sequences, with around 30% occurring only once. Material: axillary lymph node tissue. The receptors originated from a female donor with breast cancer. Some clones in this sample may be carry-over from other donors' samples. Each CDR3 is given with its conserved first and last residue. D genes are given only for firm matches. Clone sizes are given selectively: once, few, many, or a class where the clone is expanded.

TRBV24-1,TRBJ2-1,TRBD2,.,TGTGCCACCGCGCGGGAGGGCCTATACAATGAGCAGTTCTTC,CATAREGLYNEQFF
TRBV10-3,TRBJ2-2,TRBD1,.,TGTGCCAGCAGTTCCGGGACAGGCATCACCGGGGAGCTGTTTTTT,CASSSGTGITGELFF
TRBV6-5,TRBJ2-1,TRBD2,few,TGTGCCAGCAGGCAACCGGGACTAGCGGCCTACAATGAGCAGTTCTTC,CASRQPGLAAYNEQFF
TRBV6-1,TRBJ2-1,.,few,TGTGCCAGCAGTGAGCCCAATGAGCAGTTCTTC,CASSEPNEQFF
TRBV7-2,TRBJ1-2,TRBD1,many,TGTGCCAGCAGTCGTACAGGGGGTGGAGGCTACACCTTC,CASSRTGGGGYTF
TRBV29-1,TRBJ1-4,TRBD1,.,TGCAGCGACAGGGGGACGCTCCCTAATGAAAAACTGTTTTTT,CSDRGTLPNEKLFF
TRBV7-2,TRBJ2-1,.,many,TGTGCCAGCAGCTTAGTAGTTGGCTATGAGCAGTTCTTC,CASSLVVGYEQFF
TRBV28,TRBJ2-7,.,few,TGTGCCAGCAGTTTTACTCCAAACTACGAGCAGTACTTC,CASSFTPNYEQYF
TRBV5-1,TRBJ2-2,TRBD2,.,TGCGCCAGCAGCATAGCGGGGACTAGCGGGGGGCTGTTTTTT,CASSIAGTSGGLFF
TRBV7-2,TRBJ2-7,TRBD2,many,TGTGCCAGCAGCTTAGCGGGAGGGACCTACGAGCAGTACTTC,CASSLAGGTYEQYF
TRBV6-1,TRBJ1-5,.,few,TGTGCCAGCAGGCTTACAGGTATTGGCAATCAGCCCCAGCATTTT,CASRLTGIGNQPQHF
TRBV3-1,TRBJ2-5,.,many,TGTGCCAGCAGACCGGCCGGGAACCAAGAGACCCAGTACTTC,CASRPAGNQETQYF
TRBV25-1,TRBJ2-1,TRBD1,many,TGTGCCAGCAGTGGAGGACAGGAGTGGAGGGAGCAGTTCTTC,CASSGGQEWREQFF